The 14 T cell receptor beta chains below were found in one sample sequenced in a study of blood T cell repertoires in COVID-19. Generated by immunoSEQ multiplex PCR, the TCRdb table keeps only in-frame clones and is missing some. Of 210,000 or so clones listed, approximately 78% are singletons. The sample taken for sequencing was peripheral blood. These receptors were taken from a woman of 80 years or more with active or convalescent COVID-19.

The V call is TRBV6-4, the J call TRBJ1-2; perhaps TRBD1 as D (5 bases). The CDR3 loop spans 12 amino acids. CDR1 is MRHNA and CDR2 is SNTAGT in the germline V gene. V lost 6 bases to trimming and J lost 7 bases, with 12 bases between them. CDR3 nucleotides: TGTGCCAGCAGGCCGGACGGGGGTGGCTACACCTTC. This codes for CASRPDGGGYTF.

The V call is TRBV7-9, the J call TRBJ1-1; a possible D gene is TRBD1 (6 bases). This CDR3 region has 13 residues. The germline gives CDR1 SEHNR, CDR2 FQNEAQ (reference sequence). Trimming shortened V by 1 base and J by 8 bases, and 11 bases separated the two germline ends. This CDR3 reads CASSLERGHEAFF. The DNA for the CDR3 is TGTGCCAGCAGCTTAGAGCGGGGACACGAAGCTTTCTTT. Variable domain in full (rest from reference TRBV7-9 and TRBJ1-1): DTGVSQNPRHKITKRGQNVTFRCDPISEHNRLYWYRQTLGQGPEFLTYFQNEAQLEKSRLLSDRFSAERPKGSFSTLEIQRTEQGDSAMYLCASSLERGHEAFFGQGTRLTVV.

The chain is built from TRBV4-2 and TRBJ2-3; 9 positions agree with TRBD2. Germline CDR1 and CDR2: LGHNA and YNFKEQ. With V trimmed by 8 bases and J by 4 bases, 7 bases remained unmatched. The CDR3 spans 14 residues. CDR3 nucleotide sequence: TGTGCCAGCCGGCGGGGGGGCCGAGCAGATACGCAGTATTTT. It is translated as CASRRGGRADTQYF.

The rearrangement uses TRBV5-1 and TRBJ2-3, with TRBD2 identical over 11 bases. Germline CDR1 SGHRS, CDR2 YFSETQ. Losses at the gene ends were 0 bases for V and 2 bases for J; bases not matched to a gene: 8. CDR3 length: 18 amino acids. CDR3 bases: TGCGCCAGCAGCTTGGGACTAGCGGGGCGCGTAGACACAGATACGCAGTATTTT. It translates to CASSLGLAGRVDTDTQYF.

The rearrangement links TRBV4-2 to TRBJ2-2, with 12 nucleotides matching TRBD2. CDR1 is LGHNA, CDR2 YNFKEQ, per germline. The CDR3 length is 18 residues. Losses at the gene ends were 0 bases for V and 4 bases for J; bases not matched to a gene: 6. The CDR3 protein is CASSQEPSGGAGTGELFF. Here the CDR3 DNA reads TGTGCCAGCAGCCAAGAACCTAGCGGGGGGGCGGGCACCGGGGAGCTGTTTTTT.

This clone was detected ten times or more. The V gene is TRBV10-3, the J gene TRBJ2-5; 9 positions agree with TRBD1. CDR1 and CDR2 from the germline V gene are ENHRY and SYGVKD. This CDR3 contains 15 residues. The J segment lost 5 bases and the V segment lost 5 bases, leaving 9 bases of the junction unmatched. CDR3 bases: TGTGCCATCAGTCCGGGACAGGGCAACTCGGAGACCCAGTACTTC. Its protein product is CAISPGQGNSETQYF.

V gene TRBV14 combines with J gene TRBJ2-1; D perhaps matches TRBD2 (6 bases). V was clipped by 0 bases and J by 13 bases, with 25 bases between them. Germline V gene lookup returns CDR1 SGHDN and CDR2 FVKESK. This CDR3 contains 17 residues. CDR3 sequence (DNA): TGTGCCAGCAGCCAAGATAGAACGACTAGTTCGATGTCCCGACAGTTCTTC. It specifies CASSQDRTTSSMSRQFF.

The DNA of the CDR3 is TGTGCCAGCAGCCAAGATTCGGTGCGCGGGGGCCGGATCCAAGAGACCCAGTACTTC. Its protein product is CASSQDSVRGGRIQETQYF. The chain carries TRBV4-2 and TRBJ2-5, with D perhaps TRBD2 (7 bases). V was pared by 0 bases and J by 1 base, with 21 bases between. The CDR3 totals 19 residues. Germline lookup yields CDR1 LGHNA and CDR2 YNFKEQ.

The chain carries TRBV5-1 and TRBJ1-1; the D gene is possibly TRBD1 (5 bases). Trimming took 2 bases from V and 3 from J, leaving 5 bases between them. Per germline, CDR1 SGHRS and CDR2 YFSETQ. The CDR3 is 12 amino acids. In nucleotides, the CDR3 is TGCGCCAGCAGCTTAGGGGACACTGAAGCTTTCTTT. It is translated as CASSLGDTEAFF.

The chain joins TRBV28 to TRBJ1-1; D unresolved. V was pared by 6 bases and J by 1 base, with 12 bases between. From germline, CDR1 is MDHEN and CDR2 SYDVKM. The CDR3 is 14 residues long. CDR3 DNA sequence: TGTGCCAGCAGAGCAGGAGGGCGGAACACTGAAGCTTTCTTT. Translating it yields CASRAGGRNTEAFF.

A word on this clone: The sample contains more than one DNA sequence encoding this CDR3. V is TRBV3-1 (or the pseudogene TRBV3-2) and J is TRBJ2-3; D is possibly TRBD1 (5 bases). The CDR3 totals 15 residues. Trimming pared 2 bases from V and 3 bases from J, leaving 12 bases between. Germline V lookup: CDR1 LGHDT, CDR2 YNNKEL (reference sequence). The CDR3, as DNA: TGTGCCAGCAGCCAAAGGCAGGGTTGGACAGATACGCAGTATTTT. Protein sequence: CASSQRQGWTDTQYF.

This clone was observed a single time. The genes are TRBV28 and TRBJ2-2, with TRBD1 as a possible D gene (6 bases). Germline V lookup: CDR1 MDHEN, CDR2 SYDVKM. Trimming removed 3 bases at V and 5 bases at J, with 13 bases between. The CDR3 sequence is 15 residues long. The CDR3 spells CASSFMRGFTGELFF. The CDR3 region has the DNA TGTGCCAGCAGTTTCATGAGGGGGTTTACCGGGGAGCTGTTTTTT.

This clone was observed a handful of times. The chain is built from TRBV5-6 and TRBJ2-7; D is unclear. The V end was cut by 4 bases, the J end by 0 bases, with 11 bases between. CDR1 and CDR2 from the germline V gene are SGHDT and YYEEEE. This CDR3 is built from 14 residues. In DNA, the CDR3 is TGTGCCAGCAGCGCCCAGTTCTCCTCCTACGAGCAGTACTTC. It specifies CASSAQFSSYEQYF. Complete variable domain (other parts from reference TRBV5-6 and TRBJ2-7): DAGVTQSPTHLIKTRGQQVTLRCSPKSGHDTVSWYQQALGQGPQFIFQYYEEEERQRGNFPDRFSGHQFPNYSSELNVNALLLGDSALYLCASSAQFSSYEQYFGPGTRLTVT.

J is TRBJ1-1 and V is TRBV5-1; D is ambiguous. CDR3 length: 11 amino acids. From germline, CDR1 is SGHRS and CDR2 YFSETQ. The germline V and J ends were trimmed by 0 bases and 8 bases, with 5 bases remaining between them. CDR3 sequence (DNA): TGCGCCAGCAGCTTGGACAGAGAAGCTTTCTTT. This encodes CASSLDREAFF.